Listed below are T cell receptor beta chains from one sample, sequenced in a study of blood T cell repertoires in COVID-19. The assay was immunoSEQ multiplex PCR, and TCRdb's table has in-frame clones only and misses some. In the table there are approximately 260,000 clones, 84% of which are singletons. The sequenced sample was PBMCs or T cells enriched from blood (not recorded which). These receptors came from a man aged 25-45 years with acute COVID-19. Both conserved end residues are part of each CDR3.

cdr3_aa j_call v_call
CATSRDPAGGDTQYF TRBJ2-3 TRBV15
CASSLVGVGNQPQHF TRBJ1-5 TRBV5-6
CASSLSVVRSGNTIYF TRBJ1-3 TRBV28
CATSRDPGGSRGYTF TRBJ1-2 TRBV15
CASSARGTRGTEAFF TRBJ1-1 TRBV9
CASSQPGVLKPQHF TRBJ1-5 TRBV4-1
CASRSSGANVLTF TRBJ2-6 TRBV5-1
CASSHRRGSEADTQYF TRBJ2-3 TRBV11-3
CASSVEITSGSIPDTQYF TRBJ2-3 TRBV9
CASFSNYGYTF TRBJ1-2 TRBV9
CASSQVPGIHNSPLHF TRBJ1-6 TRBV3-1/TRBV3-2
CASSLNRGSSGNTIYF TRBJ1-3 TRBV5-4
CASSSGRNEKLFF TRBJ1-4 TRBV27
CASSPSGTGNFGYGYTF TRBJ1-2 TRBV5-6
CASSSPGANNEQFF TRBJ2-1 TRBV7-9
CASSSGQGQLLRTEAFF TRBJ1-1 TRBV18
CATGTGGRDTQYF TRBJ2-3 TRBV19
CASSHRSGTTAGTQYF TRBJ2-3 TRBV14
CASSQGTGGNTEAFF TRBJ1-1 TRBV4-2
CAASTGTGISGWANVLTF TRBJ2-6 TRBV10-3
CASRPTSVPLNTQYF TRBJ2-3 TRBV11-2
CASSLGTVTLNTEAFF TRBJ1-1 TRBV5-1
CASSVVDTGGNQPQHF TRBJ1-5 TRBV2
CASTPWAVNTGELFF TRBJ2-2 TRBV6-5
CAWSPLKAFF TRBJ1-1 TRBV30
CSVEANGGETQYF TRBJ2-5 TRBV29-1
CASSFNSGASYNEQFF TRBJ2-1 TRBV5-1